This paragraph covers one T cell receptor (beta chain) sequence. TCRdb's copy holds only in-frame clones and misses some; the assay was immunoSEQ multiplex PCR. Here the sample spans over 150,000 clones, about 86% being singletons. This CDR3 contains 12 residues. Trimming shortened V by 4 bases and J by 7 bases, and 11 bases separated the two germline ends. Germline CDR1 reads SGHRS; CDR2 reads YFSETQ. This sample is part of a study of blood T cell repertoires in COVID-19. Study-level background: T cells, B-cell-depleted T cells, or PBMCs supplied cDNA or gDNA.

Sequencing was performed on peripheral blood. The rearrangement uses TRBV5-1 and TRBJ1-2; D is possibly TRBD1 (6 bases). This receptor was obtained from a woman in her 70s who had recovered from COVID-19. The CDR3 loop is CASSGGRLGYTF. The CDR3 bases are TGCGCCAGCAGCGGGGGCAGGCTTGGCTACACCTTC.